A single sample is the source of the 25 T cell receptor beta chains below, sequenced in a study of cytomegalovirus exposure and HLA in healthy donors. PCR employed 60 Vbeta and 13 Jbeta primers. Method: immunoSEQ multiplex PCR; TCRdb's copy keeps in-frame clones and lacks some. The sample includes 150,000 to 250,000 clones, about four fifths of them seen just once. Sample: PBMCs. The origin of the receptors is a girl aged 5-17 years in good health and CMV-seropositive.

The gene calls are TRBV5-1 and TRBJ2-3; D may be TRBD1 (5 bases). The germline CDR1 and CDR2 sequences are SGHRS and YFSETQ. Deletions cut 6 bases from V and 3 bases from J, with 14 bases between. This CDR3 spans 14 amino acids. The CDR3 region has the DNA TGCGCCAGCAACCCAGGGTGGGAAACAGATACGCAGTATTTT. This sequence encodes CASNPGWETDTQYF. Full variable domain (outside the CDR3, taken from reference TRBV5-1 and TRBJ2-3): KAGVTQTPRYLIKTRGQQVTLSCSPISGHRSVSWYQQTPGQGLQFLFEYFSETQRNKGNFPGRFSGRQFSNSRSEMNVSTLELGDSALYLCASNPGWETDTQYFGPGTRLTVL.

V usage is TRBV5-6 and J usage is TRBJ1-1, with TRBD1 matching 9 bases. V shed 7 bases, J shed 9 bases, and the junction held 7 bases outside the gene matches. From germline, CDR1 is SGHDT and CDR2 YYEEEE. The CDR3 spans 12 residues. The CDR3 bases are TGTGCCAGCCAACAGGGGGCCCGGAAAGCTTTCTTT. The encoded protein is CASQQGARKAFF.

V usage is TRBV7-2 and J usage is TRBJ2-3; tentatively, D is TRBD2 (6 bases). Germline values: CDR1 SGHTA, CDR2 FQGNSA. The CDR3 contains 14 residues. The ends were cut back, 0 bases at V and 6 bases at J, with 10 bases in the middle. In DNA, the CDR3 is TGTGCCAGCAGCTTAGCTGGCGGGGCTGATACGCAGTATTTT. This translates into CASSLAGGADTQYF.

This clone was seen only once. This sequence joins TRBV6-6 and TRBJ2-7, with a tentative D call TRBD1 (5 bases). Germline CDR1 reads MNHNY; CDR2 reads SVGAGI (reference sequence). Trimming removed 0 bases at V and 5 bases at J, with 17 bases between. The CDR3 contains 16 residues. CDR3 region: CASSYSVKGVGHEQYF. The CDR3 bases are TGTGCCAGCAGTTACTCCGTAAAAGGGGTAGGACACGAGCAGTACTTC.

The DNA of the CDR3 is TGTGCCAGCAGACAGGGAGTCCTCTCCTACGAGCAGTACTTC. Its translation: CASRQGVLSYEQYF. The chain links TRBV27 to TRBJ2-7; possibly TRBD1 for D (6 bases). V was shortened by 6 bases and J by 0 bases, with 12 bases between the two germline ends. The CDR3 totals 14 residues. The germline CDR1 and CDR2 sequences are MNHEY and SMNVEV (reference sequence).

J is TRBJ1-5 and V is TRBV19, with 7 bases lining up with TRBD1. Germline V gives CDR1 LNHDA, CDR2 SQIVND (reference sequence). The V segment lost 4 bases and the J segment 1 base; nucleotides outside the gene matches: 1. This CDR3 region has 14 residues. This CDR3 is CASSTTGSNQPQHF. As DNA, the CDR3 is TGTGCCAGTAGTACGACAGGGAGCAATCAGCCCCAGCATTTT.

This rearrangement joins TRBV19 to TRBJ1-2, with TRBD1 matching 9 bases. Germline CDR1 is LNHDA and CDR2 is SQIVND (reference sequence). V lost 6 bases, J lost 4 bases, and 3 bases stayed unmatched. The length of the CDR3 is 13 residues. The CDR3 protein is CASRETGGYGYTF. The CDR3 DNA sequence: TGTGCCAGTAGGGAGACAGGGGGCTATGGCTACACCTTC.

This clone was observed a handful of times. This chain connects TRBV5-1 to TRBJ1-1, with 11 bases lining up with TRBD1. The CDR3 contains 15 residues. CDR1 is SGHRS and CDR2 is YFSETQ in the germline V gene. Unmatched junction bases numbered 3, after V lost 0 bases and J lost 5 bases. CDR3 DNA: TGCGCCAGCAGCTTGGCGGGGACAGGGGGGACTGAAGCTTTCTTT. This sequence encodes CASSLAGTGGTEAFF.

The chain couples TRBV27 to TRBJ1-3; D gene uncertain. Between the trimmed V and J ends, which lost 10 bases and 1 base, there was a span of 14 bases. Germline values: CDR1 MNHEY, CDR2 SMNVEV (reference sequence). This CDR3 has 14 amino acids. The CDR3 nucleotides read TGTGCCACCCGGCCGGAGTGGTCTGGAAACACCATATATTTT. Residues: CATRPEWSGNTIYF.

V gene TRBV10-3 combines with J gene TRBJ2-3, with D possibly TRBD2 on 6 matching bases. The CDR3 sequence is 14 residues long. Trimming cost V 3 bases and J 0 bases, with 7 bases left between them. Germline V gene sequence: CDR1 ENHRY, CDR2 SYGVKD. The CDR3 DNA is TGTGCCATCAGTGAACGGGGGAGCACAGATACGCAGTATTTT. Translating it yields CAISERGSTDTQYF.

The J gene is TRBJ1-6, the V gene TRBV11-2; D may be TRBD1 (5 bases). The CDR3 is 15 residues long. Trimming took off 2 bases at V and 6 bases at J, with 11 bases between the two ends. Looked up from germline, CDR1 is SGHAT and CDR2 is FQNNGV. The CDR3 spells CASSLRQGANSPLHF. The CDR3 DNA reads TGTGCCAGCAGCTTACGGCAGGGTGCTAATTCACCCCTCCACTTT.

Here the CDR3 DNA reads TGTGCCAGCAGTTTTTTACTCGGGGGGATCCACGAGCAGTACTTC. Its protein is CASSFLLGGIHEQYF. This rearrangement joins TRBV27 to TRBJ2-7; 7 bases agree with TRBD2. V trimming: 3 bases; J trimming: 5 bases; junction bases outside the gene matches: 10. This CDR3 contains 15 residues. Per the germline V gene, CDR1 is MNHEY and CDR2 is SMNVEV (reference sequence).

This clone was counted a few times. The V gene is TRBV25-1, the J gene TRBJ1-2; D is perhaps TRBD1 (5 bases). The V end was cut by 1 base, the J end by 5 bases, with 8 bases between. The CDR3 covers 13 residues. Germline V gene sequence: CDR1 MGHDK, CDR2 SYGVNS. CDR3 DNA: TGTGCCAGCAGTGAATCGGGGGAATATGGCTACACCTTC. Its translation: CASSESGEYGYTF.

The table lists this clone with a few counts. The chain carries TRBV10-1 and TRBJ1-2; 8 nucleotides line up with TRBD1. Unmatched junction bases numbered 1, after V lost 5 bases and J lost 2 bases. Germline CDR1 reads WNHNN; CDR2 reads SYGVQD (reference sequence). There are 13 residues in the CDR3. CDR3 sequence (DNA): TGCGCCAGCAGTAGACAGGGGAACTATGGCTACACCTTC. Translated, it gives CASSRQGNYGYTF.

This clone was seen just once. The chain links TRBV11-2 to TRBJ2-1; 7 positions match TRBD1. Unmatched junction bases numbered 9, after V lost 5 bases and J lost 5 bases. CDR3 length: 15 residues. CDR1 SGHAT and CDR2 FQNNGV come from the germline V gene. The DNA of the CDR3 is TGTGCCAGCAGCGCAGGGACAGCTTATAACAATGAGCAGTTCTTC. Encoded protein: CASSAGTAYNNEQFF.

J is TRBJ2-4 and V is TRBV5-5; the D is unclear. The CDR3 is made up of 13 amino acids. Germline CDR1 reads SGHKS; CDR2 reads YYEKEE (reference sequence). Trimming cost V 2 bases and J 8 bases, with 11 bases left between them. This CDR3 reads CASSLTVLDIQYF. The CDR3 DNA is TGTGCCAGCAGCTTAACAGTTCTTGACATTCAGTACTTC.

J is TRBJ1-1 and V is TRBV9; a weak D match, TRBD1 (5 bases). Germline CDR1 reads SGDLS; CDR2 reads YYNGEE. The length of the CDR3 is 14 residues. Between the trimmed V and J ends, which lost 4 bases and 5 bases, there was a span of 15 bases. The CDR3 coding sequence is TGTGCCAGCAGCAAGACGGCGGAGGGGACTGAAGCTTTCTTT. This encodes CASSKTAEGTEAFF.

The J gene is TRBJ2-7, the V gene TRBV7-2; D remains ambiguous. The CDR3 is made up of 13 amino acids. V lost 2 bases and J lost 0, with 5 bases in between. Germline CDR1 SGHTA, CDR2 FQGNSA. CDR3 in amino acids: CASSLSSSYEQYF. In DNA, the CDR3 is TGTGCCAGCAGCTTATCCAGCTCCTACGAGCAGTACTTC.

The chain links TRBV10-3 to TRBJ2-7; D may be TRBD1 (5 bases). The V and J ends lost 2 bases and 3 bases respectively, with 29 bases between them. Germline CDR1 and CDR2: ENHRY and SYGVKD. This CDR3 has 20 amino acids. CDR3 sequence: CAISEPGWQGTVSGDYEQYF. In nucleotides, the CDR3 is TGTGCCATCAGTGAGCCCGGTTGGCAGGGAACCGTCTCGGGCGACTACGAGCAGTACTTC.

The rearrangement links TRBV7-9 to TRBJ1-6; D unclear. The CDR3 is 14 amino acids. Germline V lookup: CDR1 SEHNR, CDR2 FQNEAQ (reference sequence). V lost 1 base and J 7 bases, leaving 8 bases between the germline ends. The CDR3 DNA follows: TGTGCCAGCAGCTTAGGAGGGAGAAATTCACCCCTCCACTTT. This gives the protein CASSLGGRNSPLHF. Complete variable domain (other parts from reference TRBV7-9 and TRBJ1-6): DTGVSQNPRHKITKRGQNVTFRCDPISEHNRLYWYRQTLGQGPEFLTYFQNEAQLEKSRLLSDRFSAERPKGSFSTLEIQRTEQGDSAMYLCASSLGGRNSPLHFGNGTRLTVT.

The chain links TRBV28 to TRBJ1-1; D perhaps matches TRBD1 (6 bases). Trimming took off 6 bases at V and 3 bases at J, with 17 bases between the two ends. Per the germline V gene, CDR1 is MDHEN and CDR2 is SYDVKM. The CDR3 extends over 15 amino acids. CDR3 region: CASSSRGGLDTEAFF. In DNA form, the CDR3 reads TGTGCCAGCAGCTCCCGGGGGGGCTTGGACACTGAAGCTTTCTTT. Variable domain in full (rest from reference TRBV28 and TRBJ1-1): DVKVTQSSRYLVKRTGEKVFLECVQDMDHENMFWYRQDPGLGLRLIYFSYDVKMKEKGDIPEGYSVSREKKERFSLILESASTNQTSMYLCASSSRGGLDTEAFFGQGTRLTVV.

This chain's CDR3 is CASSQDSSTEAFF. DNA for the CDR3: TGCGCCAGCAGCCAAGACAGTTCCACTGAAGCTTTCTTT. The genes are TRBV4-1 and TRBJ1-1, with D unclear. Germline values: CDR1 MGHRA, CDR2 YSYEKL. V was cut by 0 bases and J by 4 bases, with 6 bases left in between. This CDR3 has 13 amino acids.

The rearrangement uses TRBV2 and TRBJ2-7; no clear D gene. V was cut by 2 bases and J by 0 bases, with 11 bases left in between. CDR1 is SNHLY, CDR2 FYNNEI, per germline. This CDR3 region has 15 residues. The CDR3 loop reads CASSELGATSYEQYF. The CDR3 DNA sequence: TGTGCCAGCAGTGAACTTGGAGCGACCTCCTACGAGCAGTACTTC.

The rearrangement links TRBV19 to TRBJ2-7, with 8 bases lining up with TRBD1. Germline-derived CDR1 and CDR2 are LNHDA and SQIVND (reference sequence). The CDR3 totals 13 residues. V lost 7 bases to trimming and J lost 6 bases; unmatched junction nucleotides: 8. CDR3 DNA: TGTGCCAGTAAAGGACAGGGAAAAGGCGAGCAGTACTTC. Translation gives CASKGQGKGEQYF.

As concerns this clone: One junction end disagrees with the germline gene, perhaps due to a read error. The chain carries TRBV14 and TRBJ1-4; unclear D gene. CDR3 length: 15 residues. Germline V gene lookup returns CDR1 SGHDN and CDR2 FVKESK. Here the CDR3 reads CASRQSGIANEKLFF. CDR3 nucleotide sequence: TGTGCCAGCCGCCAATCGGGGATTGCTAATGAAAAACTGTTTTTT.